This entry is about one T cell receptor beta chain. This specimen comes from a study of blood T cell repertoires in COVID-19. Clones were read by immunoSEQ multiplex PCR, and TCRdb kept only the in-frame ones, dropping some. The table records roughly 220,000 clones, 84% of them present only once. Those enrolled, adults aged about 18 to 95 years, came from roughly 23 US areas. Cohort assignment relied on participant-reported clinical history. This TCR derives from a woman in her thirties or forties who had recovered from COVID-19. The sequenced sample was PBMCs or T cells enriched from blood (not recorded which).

CDR3: CASSSPSGRAKDEQFF. The CDR3 DNA reads TGTGCCAGCAGTTCCCCCAGCGGGAGGGCCAAAGATGAGCAGTTCTTC. The chain combines TRBV28 with TRBJ2-1; TRBD2 aligns across 10 bases. CDR1 and CDR2 (germline): MDHEN, SYDVKM. The CDR3 is 16 residues long. V trimming: 4 bases; J trimming: 8 bases; junction bases outside the gene matches: 11. Full variable domain (remainder filled in from reference TRBV28 and TRBJ2-1): DVKVTQSSRYLVKRTGEKVFLECVQDMDHENMFWYRQDPGLGLRLIYFSYDVKMKEKGDIPEGYSVSREKKERFSLILESASTNQTSMYLCASSSPSGRAKDEQFFGPGTRLTVL.